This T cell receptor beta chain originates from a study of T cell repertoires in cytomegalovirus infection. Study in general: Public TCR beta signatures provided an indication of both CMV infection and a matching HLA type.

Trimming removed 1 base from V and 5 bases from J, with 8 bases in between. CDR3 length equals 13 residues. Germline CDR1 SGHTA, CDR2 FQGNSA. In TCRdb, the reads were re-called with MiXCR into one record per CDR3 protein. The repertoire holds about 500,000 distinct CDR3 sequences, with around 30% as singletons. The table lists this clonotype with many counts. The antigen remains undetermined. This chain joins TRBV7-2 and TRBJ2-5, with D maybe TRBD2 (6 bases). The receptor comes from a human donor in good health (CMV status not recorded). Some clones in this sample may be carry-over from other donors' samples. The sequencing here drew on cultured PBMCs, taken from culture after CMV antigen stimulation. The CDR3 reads CASSLGGRETQYF. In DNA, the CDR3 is TGTGCCAGCAGCTTAGGAGGGAGGGAGACCCAGTACTTC.